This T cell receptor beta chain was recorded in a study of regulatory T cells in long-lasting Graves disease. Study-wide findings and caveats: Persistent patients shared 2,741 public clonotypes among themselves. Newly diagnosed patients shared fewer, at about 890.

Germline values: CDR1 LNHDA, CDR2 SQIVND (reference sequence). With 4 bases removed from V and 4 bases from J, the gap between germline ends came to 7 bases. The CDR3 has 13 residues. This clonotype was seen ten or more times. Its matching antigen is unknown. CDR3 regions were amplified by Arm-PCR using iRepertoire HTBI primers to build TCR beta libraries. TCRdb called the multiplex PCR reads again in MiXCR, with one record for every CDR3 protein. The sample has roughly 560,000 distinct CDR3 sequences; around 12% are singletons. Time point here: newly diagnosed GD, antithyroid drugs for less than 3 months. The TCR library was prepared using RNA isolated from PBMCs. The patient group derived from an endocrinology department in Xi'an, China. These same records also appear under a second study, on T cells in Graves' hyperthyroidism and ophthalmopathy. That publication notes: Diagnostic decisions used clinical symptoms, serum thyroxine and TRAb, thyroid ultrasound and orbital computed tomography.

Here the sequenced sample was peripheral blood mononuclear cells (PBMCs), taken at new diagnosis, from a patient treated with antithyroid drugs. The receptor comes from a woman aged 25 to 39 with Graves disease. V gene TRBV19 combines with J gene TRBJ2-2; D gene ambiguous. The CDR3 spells CASSRESTGELFF. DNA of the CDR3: TGTGCCAGTAGTAGAGAGAGCACCGGGGAGCTGTTTTTT.